These 15 T cell receptor beta chains came from one sample sequenced in a study of metastatic and nonmetastatic thyroid tumors. TCRdb re-clonotyped the PCR reads via MiXCR. Found here are over 15,000 clones, around 30% of them singletons; the top ten hold about 10%. Patients underwent thyroid surgery, and none had received any treatment before it. The sample consisted of tumor tissue. All receptors come from a female donor with papillary thyroid cancer or a benign thyroid nodule (not recorded which). Some clones in this sample may be carry-over from other donors' samples.

The chain combines TRBV7-2 with TRBJ2-3; no reliable D call. V was shortened by 2 bases and J by 6 bases, with 12 bases between the two germline ends. The CDR3 is made up of 14 amino acids. Germline values: CDR1 SGHTA, CDR2 FQGNSA. CDR3 nucleotide sequence: TGTGCCAGCAGCTTAAACACCCTCCCCGATACGCAGTATTTT. Its protein product is CASSLNTLPDTQYF.

This clone was observed a few times. This sequence joins TRBV25-1 and TRBJ1-5, with D hard to call. CDR3 length: 15 residues. CDR1 and CDR2 (germline): MGHDK, SYGVNS. The germline V and J ends were trimmed by 8 bases and 0 bases, with 14 bases remaining between them. The DNA for the CDR3 is TGTGCCAGCTCATCGGACGCGTATAGCAATCAGCCCCAGCATTTT. Protein product: CASSSDAYSNQPQHF.

This clone was detected once. The chain recombines TRBV18 with TRBJ2-7; 7 bases agree with TRBD1. V dropped 4 bases and J dropped 4; count of bases not matched to a gene: 4. The germline CDR1 and CDR2 sequences are KGHSH and LQKENI. The CDR3 contains 13 residues. The CDR3 bases are TGTGCCAGCTCACGAAGCAGGGGGTACGAGCAGTACTTC. Its protein product is CASSRSRGYEQYF.

Note on this clone: This may arise from a read error, as a much more abundant clone is one base away. This chain connects TRBV4-2 to TRBJ2-3, with D possibly matching TRBD1 (5 bases). V shed 4 bases and J shed 2 bases, with 19 bases lying between them. The length of the CDR3 is 17 residues. The germline CDR1 and CDR2 sequences are LGHNA and YNFKEQ. CDR3 region: CASSLTVAATYTDTQYF. The CDR3 bases are TGTGCCAGCAGCCTGACAGTGGCCGCCACCTACACAGATACGCAGTATTTT.

The chain recombines TRBV4-3 with TRBJ2-7; D possibly corresponds to TRBD2 (5 bases). V lost 3 bases to trimming and J lost 0 bases, with 9 bases between them. The CDR3 extends over 14 amino acids. Germline CDR1 is LGHNA and CDR2 is YSLEER. CDR3 amino acids: CASSQWESSYEQYF. The DNA of the CDR3 is TGCGCCAGCAGCCAGTGGGAGAGCTCCTACGAGCAGTACTTC.

As for this clone: Other nucleotide sequences from this sample produce the same CDR3. The chain couples TRBV5-1 to TRBJ1-1, with no clear D. The CDR3 contains 15 residues. The ends were cut back, 0 bases at V and 0 bases at J, with 9 bases in the middle. Germline lookup yields CDR1 SGHRS and CDR2 YFSETQ. CDR3 bases: TGCGCCAGCAGCTTGGGGGGAACTATGAACACTGAAGCTTTCTTT. It translates to CASSLGGTMNTEAFF.

The rearrangement uses TRBV18 and TRBJ1-2, with 8 bases fitting TRBD1. CDR1 KGHSH and CDR2 LQKENI come from the germline V gene. V gave up 3 bases and J gave up 4 bases; unmatched junction bases: 10. The CDR3 covers 16 residues. CDR3 sequence (DNA): TGTGCCAGCTCACCGGGAGAGACAGGGGAGCGCTATGGCTACACCTTC. It codes for CASSPGETGERYGYTF.

This clone was detected ten times or more. V gene TRBV29-1 combines with J gene TRBJ2-5, with TRBD1 matching 7 bases. The CDR3 sequence is 14 residues long. V lost 0 bases and J lost 4; bases outside the gene matches: 5. Germline V CDR1 and CDR2: SQVTM, ANQGSEA. The CDR3 is CSVEEEAGGETQYF. The CDR3 DNA is TGCAGCGTTGAAGAAGAGGCAGGGGGAGAGACCCAGTACTTC.

This clone is medium-sized within its sample. V is TRBV14 and J is TRBJ1-2; no clear D gene. V lost 0 bases to trimming and J lost 3 bases, with 23 bases between them. Looked up from germline, CDR1 is SGHDN and CDR2 is FVKESK. The CDR3 contains 19 residues. The CDR3 spells CASSQDRVRGGLSYYGYTF. The CDR3, as DNA: TGTGCCAGCAGCCAAGATAGAGTACGGGGTGGACTCTCCTACTATGGCTACACCTTC.

This clone was seen repeatedly, ten times or more. This sequence joins TRBV9 and TRBJ2-2, with TRBD2 identical over 8 bases. Germline lookup yields CDR1 SGDLS and CDR2 YYNGEE. V shed 4 bases, J shed 2 bases, and the junction held 7 bases outside the gene matches. There are 16 residues in the CDR3. CDR3 sequence: CASSQRERINTGELFF. CDR3 nucleotides: TGTGCCAGCAGCCAGCGGGAGAGGATAAACACCGGGGAGCTGTTTTTT. The complete variable domain, with remaining parts taken from reference TRBV9 and TRBJ2-2, reads DSGVTQTPKHLITATGQRVTLRCSPRSGDLSVYWYQQSLDQGLQFLIQYYNGEERAKGNILERFSAQQFPDLHSELNLSSLELGDSALYFCASSQRERINTGELFFGEGSRLTVL.

V gene TRBV24-1 combines with J gene TRBJ2-7; 8 bases match TRBD1. The germline V gene encodes CDR1 KGHDR and CDR2 SFDVKD. The ends lost 9 bases at V and 4 bases at J; junction bases unmatched: 13. This CDR3 is 15 amino acids long. CDR3 DNA sequence: TGTGCCACCCGAAAAACAGGGGGAGAGAGATACGAGCAGTACTTC. The encoded protein is CATRKTGGERYEQYF.

In this sample, this clone turned up a few times. V gene TRBV6-2 or TRBV6-3 combines with J gene TRBJ2-7, with 11 nucleotides matching TRBD2. Unmatched junction bases numbered 7, after V lost 6 bases and J lost 0 bases. The CDR3 runs 16 residues. Per germline, CDR1 MNHEY and CDR2 SVGEGT. CDR3 in DNA: TGTGCCAGCAGCCGGGTGACTAGCGGGACCTCCTACGAGCAGTACTTC. Amino acid sequence: CASSRVTSGTSYEQYF.

The rearrangement links TRBV30 to TRBJ1-5; no reliable D call. This CDR3 contains 14 residues. V lost 2 bases, J lost 4 bases, and 12 bases lay in between. Germline CDR1 GTSNPN, CDR2 SVGIG (reference sequence). The CDR3 region is CAWSNGWENQPQHF. The CDR3 nucleotides read TGTGCCTGGAGTAATGGGTGGGAAAATCAGCCCCAGCATTTT.

This clone is medium-sized within its sample. The chain joins TRBV6-2 or TRBV6-3 to TRBJ2-7; TRBD2 is a possible D gene (7 bases). The CDR3 spans 14 residues. Deletions cut 2 bases from V and 0 bases from J, with 8 bases between. The germline V gene has CDR1 MNHEY and CDR2 SVGEGT. The CDR3 nucleotides read TGTGCCAGCAGTTACGGGGGGGCCTCCTACGAGCAGTACTTC. Amino acids: CASSYGGASYEQYF.

This chain's CDR3 is CSATSGQGRSNQPQHF. The DNA for the CDR3 is TGCAGTGCTACCAGCGGACAGGGCCGAAGCAATCAGCCCCAGCATTTT. V usage is TRBV20-1 and J usage is TRBJ1-5, with 8 nucleotides matching TRBD1. Per the germline V gene, CDR1 is DFQATT and CDR2 is SNEGSKA (reference sequence). Trimming cost V 4 bases and J 1 base; bases outside gene matches: 9. This CDR3 is built from 16 residues.